Listed here are 24 T cell receptor beta chains from one sample, sequenced in a study of OX40 agonist ivuxolimab in advanced cancers. Assay: immunoSEQ multiplex PCR; the TCRdb copy retains only in-frame clones and omits some. Of some 80,000 clones listed, 94% were seen once; the top ten hold roughly 22%. Source: CD4+ or CD8+ T cells sorted from blood, taken in a trial of the OX40 agonist ivuxolimab. The receptor set was obtained from an adult with an advanced solid tumor such as melanoma, head and neck, liver or kidney cancer.

The chain couples TRBV5-6 to TRBJ1-1; TRBD1 is a possible D gene (5 bases). Trimming cost V 0 bases and J 11 bases, with 11 bases left between them. The CDR3 loop spans 12 amino acids. CDR1 SGHDT and CDR2 YYEEEE come from the germline V gene. CDR3 nucleotide sequence: TGTGCCAGCAGCTTGGATGGGGGTTGGGCTTTCTTT. Amino acids: CASSLDGGWAFF.

The chain has TRBV9 and TRBJ2-2, with D perhaps matching TRBD1 (6 bases). The germline gives CDR1 SGDLS, CDR2 YYNGEE. This CDR3 region has 16 residues. Trimming took 0 bases from V and 4 from J, leaving 13 bases between them. CDR3 loop: CASSVERGSGTGELFF. CDR3 sequence (DNA): TGTGCCAGCAGCGTAGAGAGGGGGAGCGGCACCGGGGAGCTGTTTTTT.

This clone appeared a single time. The V gene is TRBV28, the J gene TRBJ1-1; D is possibly TRBD1 (6 bases). Germline V gene data show CDR1 as MDHEN and CDR2 as SYDVKM. The CDR3 runs 13 residues. V lost 6 bases to trimming and J lost 11 bases, with 19 bases between them. CDR3: CASSSALGGEAFF. The CDR3 nucleotides read TGTGCCAGCAGCTCCGCTCTGGGGGGCGAGGCTTTCTTT.

The genes are TRBV27 and TRBJ1-4; 7 bases agree with TRBD1. The J segment lost 2 bases and the V segment lost 5 bases, leaving 8 bases of the junction unmatched. Germline lookup yields CDR1 MNHEY and CDR2 SMNVEV (reference sequence). The CDR3 contains 16 residues. CDR3 coding DNA: TGTGCCAGCAGTAAAACAGGGGAGGGGACTAATGAAAAACTGTTTTTT. Encoded protein: CASSKTGEGTNEKLFF.

J is TRBJ1-3 and V is TRBV6-6, with TRBD1 matching over 7 bases. The V segment lost 2 bases and the J segment 0 bases; nucleotides outside the gene matches: 4. Germline CDR1 reads MNHNY; CDR2 reads SVGAGI (reference sequence). The CDR3 has 16 residues. The CDR3 here is CASSYRPGGSGNTIYF. For the CDR3, the DNA is TGTGCCAGCAGTTACCGACCAGGGGGCTCTGGAAACACCATATATTTT.

The chain links TRBV10-3 to TRBJ2-3; 11 bases line up with TRBD2. Germline CDR1 is ENHRY and CDR2 is SYGVKD. CDR3 size: 13 residues. V lost 6 bases, J lost 11 bases, and 7 bases stayed unmatched. CDR3 sequence (DNA): TGTGCCATCAGCCAGGGACTAGCGGACAAGCAGTATTTT. Translation gives CAISQGLADKQYF.

The chain uses TRBV29-1 and TRBJ2-1; 11 bases fit TRBD2. CDR1 and CDR2 from the germline V gene are SQVTM and ANQGSEA. J gave up 0 bases and V 2 bases, and 3 bases lay outside the gene matches. The CDR3 has 16 amino acids. DNA of the CDR3: TGCAGCGTTGAACCTAGCGGGGGGAGCTCCTACAATGAGCAGTTCTTC. It specifies CSVEPSGGSSYNEQFF.

This chain joins TRBV7-9 and TRBJ1-2, with D perhaps matching TRBD1 (5 bases). V was trimmed by 2 bases and J by 8 bases, leaving 24 bases between them. Germline-derived CDR1 and CDR2 are SEHNR and FQNEAQ (reference sequence). The length of the CDR3 is 17 residues. The CDR3 DNA sequence: TGTGCCAGCAGCTTAAGCGTCGTTTATTCAGGGAGTTGGGGCTACACCTTC. Translating gives CASSLSVVYSGSWGYTF.

The chain combines TRBV27 with TRBJ2-1, with D possibly called TRBD1 or TRBD2 (5 bases each). The CDR3 length is 15 residues. The V gene lost 1 base and the J gene lost 4 bases, with 11 bases spanning the gap. Germline V CDR1 and CDR2: MNHEY, SMNVEV (reference sequence). In DNA, the CDR3 is TGTGCCAGCAGTTTATTGGGGGAGAGGTACAATGAGCAGTTCTTC. This translates into CASSLLGERYNEQFF.

In this sample, this clone turned up a few times. This chain joins TRBV7-9 and TRBJ2-7; possible D gene TRBD1, 6 bases. Trimming removed 4 bases from V and 1 base from J, with 8 bases in between. CDR3 size: 13 residues. The germline CDR1 and CDR2 sequences are SEHNR and FQNEAQ (reference sequence). This CDR3 reads CASSYRVSYEQYF. As DNA, the CDR3 is TGTGCCAGCAGCTACAGGGTTTCCTACGAGCAGTACTTC.

The chain links TRBV6-9 to TRBJ2-5, with TRBD2 matching 8 bases. Per the germline V gene, CDR1 is MNHGY and CDR2 is SVAAGI. The CDR3 has 14 residues. V lost 0 bases to trimming and J lost 4 bases; unmatched junction nucleotides: 1. CDR3 region: CASSYSAGGETQYF. CDR3 nucleotides: TGTGCCAGCAGTTATTCGGCGGGGGGAGAGACCCAGTACTTC.

The sample holds one count of this clone. Other DNA sequences in the sample encode the same CDR3. The V call is TRBV6-5, the J call TRBJ2-7, with D tentatively TRBD2 (5 bases). Germline CDR1 and CDR2: MNHEY and SVGAGI. V was cut by 0 bases and J by 3 bases, with 6 bases left in between. This CDR3 is built from 13 residues. The CDR3 sequence: CASSYSGSYEQYF. The CDR3 nucleotides read TGTGCCAGCAGTTACTCGGGGAGCTACGAGCAGTACTTC.

The chain employs TRBV7-9 and TRBJ1-2; D is possibly TRBD1 (5 bases). The CDR3 extends over 14 amino acids. The V end lost 5 bases, the J end lost 8 bases, and 18 bases lay between the germline ends. Germline lookup yields CDR1 SEHNR and CDR2 FQNEAQ (reference sequence). CDR3 region: CASSPAGTQRGYTF. The DNA for the CDR3 is TGTGCCAGCAGCCCCGCCGGGACTCAAAGGGGCTACACCTTC.

The chain couples TRBV5-6 to TRBJ2-7, with 7 bases matching TRBD2. This CDR3 has 14 amino acids. CDR1 SGHDT and CDR2 YYEEEE come from the germline V gene. Unmatched junction bases numbered 6, after V lost 3 bases and J lost 3 bases. The CDR3 protein is CASSSGGGFYEQYF. CDR3 sequence (DNA): TGTGCCAGCAGCTCGGGGGGAGGGTTCTACGAGCAGTACTTC.

J is TRBJ2-7 and V is TRBV4-3, with a tentative D call TRBD2 (5 bases). CDR3 length: 14 amino acids. Trimming cost V 0 bases and J 4 bases, with 10 bases left between them. Germline loops: CDR1 LGHNA, CDR2 YSLEER. CDR3 in amino acids: CASSQDPSGYEQYF. CDR3 nucleotides: TGCGCCAGCAGCCAAGATCCCAGCGGATACGAGCAGTACTTC.

The J gene is TRBJ2-7, the V gene TRBV28, with 13 bases matching TRBD2. Germline V gene data show CDR1 as MDHEN and CDR2 as SYDVKM. The CDR3 length is 16 residues. V shed 3 bases and J 6 bases; nucleotides not matched to a gene: 8. The CDR3 DNA sequence: TGTGCCAGCAGTTTCCGGGGACTAGCGGGAAGTCGCGAGCAGTACTTC. Its translation is CASSFRGLAGSREQYF.

Here the CDR3 DNA reads TGTGCCACCAGCATCCGGGAAAACACTGAAGCTTTCTTT. It encodes CATSIRENTEAFF. V and J are TRBV15 and TRBJ1-1, with D unresolved. The CDR3 spans 13 residues. The germline V gene encodes CDR1 LNHNV and CDR2 YYDKDF (reference sequence). Trimming removed 4 bases from V and 2 bases from J, with 8 bases in between. Full variable domain (rest looked up from reference TRBV15 and TRBJ1-1): DAMVIQNPRYQVTQFGKPVTLSCSQTLNHNVMYWYQQKSSQAPKLLFHYYDKDFNNEADTPDNFQSRRPNTSFCFLDIRSPGLGDTAMYLCATSIRENTEAFFGQGTRLTVV.

V is TRBV9 and J is TRBJ2-7; the D gene is possibly TRBD1 (7 bases). Trimming removed 1 base at V and 5 bases at J, with 19 bases between. The length of the CDR3 is 16 residues. Germline CDR1 reads SGDLS; CDR2 reads YYNGEE. As DNA, the CDR3 is TGTGCCAGCAGCGTACGCTTCGACAGGGAGGTCGACGAGCAGTACTTC. It is translated as CASSVRFDREVDEQYF.

The chain joins TRBV5-6 to TRBJ2-7; no clear D gene. V was pared by 4 bases and J by 2 bases, with 10 bases between. The CDR3 has 13 amino acids. Per germline, CDR1 SGHDT and CDR2 YYEEEE. CDR3 bases: TGTGCCAGCAGCCCTTGGACGGCCTACGAGCAGTACTTC. Protein product: CASSPWTAYEQYF.

The rearrangement links TRBV4-1 to TRBJ2-7, with D unclear. V was clipped by 4 bases and J by 1 base, with 14 bases between them. The CDR3 sequence is 15 residues long. Germline assignment: CDR1 MGHRA and CDR2 YSYEKL. CDR3 sequence reads: CASSPSQDPSYEQYF. In DNA form, the CDR3 reads TGCGCCAGCAGCCCATCTCAGGATCCTTCCTACGAGCAGTACTTC.

The genes are TRBV5-8 and TRBJ2-3; D may be TRBD2 (6 bases). V lost 3 bases to trimming and J lost 0 bases, with 14 bases between them. The germline gives CDR1 SGHTS, CDR2 YDEGEE. This CDR3 is built from 16 residues. In DNA, the CDR3 is TGTGCCAGCAGCTCCTATAGCGGAGCTAGCACAGATACGCAGTATTTT. This gives the protein CASSSYSGASTDTQYF.

This clone was counted a single time. This chain links TRBV29-1 with TRBJ2-5; the D call may be TRBD1 or TRBD2 (5 bases each). V lost 2 bases and J 1 base, leaving 14 bases between the germline ends. The CDR3 is made up of 15 amino acids. From germline, CDR1 is SQVTM and CDR2 ANQGSEA. The CDR3 region has the DNA TGCAGCGTTGAATACCCGAGAGGGGCCCAAGAGACCCAGTACTTC. It codes for CSVEYPRGAQETQYF. Drawing the rest from reference TRBV29-1 and TRBJ2-5, the complete variable domain is SAVISQKPSRDICQRGTSLTIQCQVDSQVTMMFWYRQQPGQSLTLIATANQGSEATYESGFVIDKFPISRPNLTFSTLTVSNMSPEDSSIYLCSVEYPRGAQETQYFGPGTRLLVL.

The chain employs TRBV19 and TRBJ2-7, with D maybe TRBD1 (6 bases). This CDR3 is built from 15 residues. Trimming took 3 bases from V and 1 from J, leaving 13 bases between them. Per germline, CDR1 LNHDA and CDR2 SQIVND (reference sequence). CDR3 residues: CASSIHRDTSYEQYF. CDR3 nucleotide sequence: TGTGCCAGTAGTATCCACCGGGACACTTCCTACGAGCAGTACTTC.

This clone was found once. The chain uses TRBV11-3 and TRBJ2-2; either TRBD1 or TRBD2 may supply D (5 bases each). Trimming removed 5 bases at V and 1 base at J, with 11 bases between. The CDR3 has 15 residues. Germline CDR1 and CDR2: SGHNT and YENEEA. The CDR3 loop reads CASSPRDGNTGELFF. In DNA form, the CDR3 reads TGTGCCAGCAGCCCTCGGGACGGGAACACCGGGGAGCTGTTTTTT.